This is a list of T cell receptor beta chains from one sample in a study of blood T cells in healthy people across ages. TCRdb re-derived calls from the 5' RACE reads in MiXCR, one entry per CDR3 protein. This repertoire shows 700,000 to 900,000 distinct CDR3 sequences, approximately 55% found once; its top ten account for around 40%. Sequencing input: blood. All receptors come from a man at least 80 years old in good health. Both conserved end residues are part of each CDR3. The order of the fields is V gene, J gene, D gene, clone size, CDR3 DNA, CDR3 protein. D genes are given only for firm matches. Clone size is shown for a subset of rows, as once, few, many or a class of expanded clone.

V: TRBV24-1; J: TRBJ2-1; D: TRBD1; size: NA; DNA: TGTGCCACCAGTGATTTGCAAGGGACAGGTTACAATGAGCAGTTCTTC; CDR3: CATSDLQGTGYNEQFF
V: TRBV5-1; J: TRBJ1-2; D: TRBD1; size: NA; DNA: TGCGCCAGCAGCTCCGGGACAGGGGCAGCTAACTATGGCTACACCTTC; CDR3: CASSSGTGAANYGYTF
V: TRBV20-1; J: TRBJ2-7; D: TRBD2; size: NA; DNA: TGCAGTGCCCTTACTAGCGGGAGGGCCTACGAGCAGTACTTC; CDR3: CSALTSGRAYEQYF
V: TRBV2; J: TRBJ1-1; D: TRBD1; size: NA; DNA: TGTGCCAGCACAGGGACAGGGGGAACTTTCTTT; CDR3: CASTGTGGTFF
V: TRBV5-1; J: TRBJ2-5; D: TRBD1; size: NA; DNA: TGCGCCAGCAGCTTGGCGACAGGGAGAGGCCCACAAGAGACCCAGTACTTC; CDR3: CASSLATGRGPQETQYF
V: TRBV20-1; J: TRBJ1-1; D: NA; size: NA; DNA: TGCAGTGCTAGAGATGCGGGTACTGAAGCTTTCTTT; CDR3: CSARDAGTEAFF
V: TRBV24-1; J: TRBJ2-3; D: TRBD1; size: NA; DNA: TGTGCCACCAGTGATTTGCGGGCACAGGGGTCAGATACGCAGTATTTT; CDR3: CATSDLRAQGSDTQYF
V: TRBV20-1; J: TRBJ2-1; D: TRBD2; size: NA; DNA: TGCAGTGCTAGAGTTATTAGCGGGAGAAGCTCCTACAATGAGCAGTTCTTC; CDR3: CSARVISGRSSYNEQFF
V: TRBV6-2/TRBV6-3; J: TRBJ2-1; D: TRBD2; size: NA; DNA: TGTGCCAGCAGTTACGGGGCTAGCGGGGGTGATGAGCAGTTCTTC; CDR3: CASSYGASGGDEQFF
V: TRBV29-1; J: TRBJ2-3; D: NA; size: few; DNA: TGCAGCGCGGGACACCTCCCAGATACGCAGTATTTT; CDR3: CSAGHLPDTQYF
V: TRBV6-2/TRBV6-3; J: TRBJ2-6; D: NA; size: few; DNA: TGTGCCAGCAGTTACGGCGACTCTGGGGCCAACGTCCTGACTTTC; CDR3: CASSYGDSGANVLTF
V: TRBV5-5; J: TRBJ1-1; D: NA; size: NA; DNA: TGTGCCAGCAGCTACTACGCAGGGCAGTTTGAAGCTTTCTTT; CDR3: CASSYYAGQFEAFF
V: TRBV2; J: TRBJ1-1; D: TRBD1; size: NA; DNA: TGTGCCAGCGGACAGGGGTCAGCGATGAACACTGAAGCTTTCTTT; CDR3: CASGQGSAMNTEAFF
V: TRBV4-1; J: TRBJ2-1; D: NA; size: NA; DNA: TGCGCCAGCAGCCGAGTAAGTGGGCGGAGCTACAATGAGCAGTTCTTC; CDR3: CASSRVSGRSYNEQFF
V: TRBV24-1; J: TRBJ2-6; D: NA; size: NA; DNA: TGTGCCACCAGTGATTGGGGCTCTGGGGCCAACGTCCTGACTTTC; CDR3: CATSDWGSGANVLTF
V: TRBV7-2; J: TRBJ2-3; D: NA; size: few; DNA: TGTGCCAGCAGCAGGGACTTAGGTGGGAGATACGCGTATTTT; CDR3: CASSRDLGGRYAYF
V: TRBV27; J: TRBJ2-7; D: TRBD1; size: NA; DNA: TGTGCCAGCAGCTTGGGACAGCCGTCGCGGTACGAGCAGTACTTC; CDR3: CASSLGQPSRYEQYF
V: TRBV25-1; J: TRBJ2-3; D: TRBD1; size: NA; DNA: TGTGCCAGCGAGAGGGACAGGGGCACAGATACGCAGTATTTT; CDR3: CASERDRGTDTQYF
V: TRBV11-2; J: TRBJ1-4; D: NA; size: NA; DNA: TGTGCCAGCAGCCGCGATCGAAGCGAAAAACTGTTTTTT; CDR3: CASSRDRSEKLFF
V: TRBV25-1; J: TRBJ2-4; D: TRBD1; size: NA; DNA: TGTGCCAGCAGTAACCACAGGGGGCCGAGCAACATTCAGTACTTC; CDR3: CASSNHRGPSNIQYF
V: TRBV5-4; J: TRBJ2-5; D: TRBD2; size: NA; DNA: TGTGCCAGCAGCTTGAGACTAGCGAGACAAGAGACCCAGTACTTC; CDR3: CASSLRLARQETQYF
V: TRBV29-1; J: TRBJ2-3; D: NA; size: many; DNA: TGCAGCGTTCTTACCCAACTAGCTGGGGCCACAGATACGCAGTATTTT; CDR3: CSVLTQLAGATDTQYF
V: TRBV11-2; J: TRBJ1-1; D: NA; size: NA; DNA: TGTGCCAGCAGCTCCCTAGTAGGGGGGGACACTGAAGCTTTCTTT; CDR3: CASSSLVGGDTEAFF
V: TRBV29-1; J: TRBJ2-1; D: NA; size: NA; DNA: TGCAGCGTTGCCAACCCCCGACTAGATCGCAATAAGCAGTTCTTC; CDR3: CSVANPRLDRNKQFF
V: TRBV7-3; J: TRBJ2-1; D: NA; size: few; DNA: TGTGCCAGCAGCTCCGGGTTCAGCAGGTCCCTCGATGAGCAGTTCTTC; CDR3: CASSSGFSRSLDEQFF
V: TRBV6-1; J: TRBJ2-3; D: TRBD2; size: NA; DNA: TGTGCCAGCACCGGACTAGGCGGGCAGTATTTT; CDR3: CASTGLGGQYF
V: TRBV24-1; J: TRBJ2-1; D: NA; size: NA; DNA: TGTGCCACCAGTGAATCCGGGACGGGAAAATACAATGAGCAGTTCTTC; CDR3: CATSESGTGKYNEQFF
V: TRBV28; J: TRBJ2-5; D: TRBD2; size: NA; DNA: TGTGCCAGCAGTTCACCCCCACTAGCGACCAAGGGGGAGACCCAGTACTTC; CDR3: CASSSPPLATKGETQYF
V: TRBV20-1; J: TRBJ2-3; D: NA; size: NA; DNA: TGCAGTGCTAGTGGTGGGCCGTGGAGAAAAGATACGCAGTATTTT; CDR3: CSASGGPWRKDTQYF
V: TRBV20-1; J: TRBJ2-5; D: TRBD1; size: NA; DNA: TGCAGTGCTAGAGCCGGGACAGGGGGGGAGGAGACCCAGTACTTC; CDR3: CSARAGTGGEETQYF
V: TRBV6-1; J: TRBJ1-2; D: TRBD1; size: NA; DNA: TGTGCCAGCAACGACAGGGTCCGAGGCGGCTACACCTTC; CDR3: CASNDRVRGGYTF
V: TRBV27; J: TRBJ1-2; D: TRBD1; size: few; DNA: TGTGCCAGTTCCGGGACAGGGTTCCGGGGCTACACCTTC; CDR3: CASSGTGFRGYTF
V: TRBV20-1; J: TRBJ1-2; D: NA; size: NA; DNA: TGTAGTGCGACCCCCGGGGGCTATGGCTACACCTTC; CDR3: CSATPGGYGYTF
V: TRBV28; J: TRBJ1-5; D: NA; size: NA; DNA: TGTGCCAGCAGTTCGCCGGGAAATCAGCCCCAGCATTTT; CDR3: CASSSPGNQPQHF
V: TRBV20-1; J: TRBJ2-3; D: TRBD2; size: NA; DNA: TGCAGTGCTAGACTAGCGGGTAGCACAGATACGCAGTATTTT; CDR3: CSARLAGSTDTQYF
V: TRBV24-1; J: TRBJ2-2; D: NA; size: NA; DNA: TGTGCCACCAGCTTGAACACCGGGGAGCTGTTTTTT; CDR3: CATSLNTGELFF
V: TRBV24-1; J: TRBJ2-7; D: TRBD2; size: NA; DNA: TGTGCCACCAGTGATTCGGGGACTAGCGGGACCCACGAGCAGTACTTC; CDR3: CATSDSGTSGTHEQYF
V: TRBV20-1; J: TRBJ2-1; D: TRBD2; size: few; DNA: TGCAGTGCTTCGGGACTAGCGGGAGGACCCCTTAACGATGAGCAGTTCTTC; CDR3: CSASGLAGGPLNDEQFF
V: TRBV7-9; J: TRBJ2-3; D: NA; size: NA; DNA: TGTGCCAGCAGCTTACCGGGGGCCGTGCACAGATACGCGTATTTT; CDR3: CASSLPGAVHRYAYF
V: TRBV5-1; J: TRBJ1-1; D: NA; size: NA; DNA: TGCGCCAGCGGCGTCTTACCTGGATCGGGGACTGAAGCTTTCTTT; CDR3: CASGVLPGSGTEAFF